Below, 25 T cell receptor beta chains from the same sample are listed, as sequenced in a study of CXCR3-negative and CXCR3-positive naive CD8 T cells. The TRB cDNA libraries were prepared by 5' RACE with UMI labels. TCRdb reprocessed the 5' RACE reads and stores each CDR3 protein as one record, lacking DNA. This table holds some 6,700 distinct CDR3 sequences. Sequenced material: naive CXCR3- CD8+ T cells from blood. Subset meaning: CD45RO-CCR7+CD27+CD95- naive CD8+ T cells lacking CXCR3 (TNR3-). The receptor source for this set is a human donor in good health. Some clones in this sample may be carry-over from other donors' samples.

The V and J genes are TRBV5-1 and TRBJ1-2. Per germline, CDR1 SGHRS and CDR2 YFSETQ. The CDR3 length is 14 residues. The CDR3 here is CASSSDNRARGYTF.

The rearrangement uses TRBV3-1 and TRBJ2-3; the D call from TCRdb, TRBD1, cannot be confirmed without DNA. Looked up from germline, CDR1 is LGHDT and CDR2 is YNNKEL (reference sequence). This CDR3 is 16 amino acids long. The CDR3 reads CASSQLVGGTADTQYF.

This sequence joins TRBV19 and TRBJ2-1; TCRdb picks TRBD1, but there is no DNA to check that call. The germline gives CDR1 LNHDA, CDR2 SQIVND (reference sequence). This CDR3 has 15 amino acids. This chain's CDR3 is CASSIRTGGYNEQFF.

Frequency places this clonotype as medium-sized. The genes are TRBV7-9 and TRBJ2-7; TCRdb names TRBD1, which stays unverified in the absence of DNA. Per germline, CDR1 SEHNR and CDR2 FQNEAQ (reference sequence). The CDR3 covers 14 residues. This CDR3 is CASTPGTEAREQYF.

Considering frequency, this clonotype is medium-sized. The CDR3: CSLRFRVAGAYEQYF. The rearrangement uses TRBV20-1 and TRBJ2-7; TCRdb calls TRBD2, which cannot be checked without DNA. Germline V lookup: CDR1 DFQATT, CDR2 SNEGSKA (reference sequence). This CDR3 is built from 15 residues.

Frequency places this clonotype as medium-sized (0.01 to 0.1%). The V call is TRBV4-2, the J call TRBJ2-7; TCRdb designates TRBD2, a call that cannot be tested without DNA. CDR3 length: 17 amino acids. Germline values: CDR1 LGHNA, CDR2 YNFKEQ. CDR3 loop: CASSQVHEAERSYEQYF.

The chain uses TRBV5-1 and TRBJ1-1. CDR3 size: 14 residues. Germline CDR1 is SGHRS and CDR2 is YFSETQ. CDR3 sequence: CASQDGRLDTEAFF.

The CDR3 loop reads CASSGVSITYNEQFF. This chain connects TRBV25-1 to TRBJ2-1. Germline CDR1 reads MGHDK; CDR2 reads SYGVNS. This CDR3 is 15 amino acids long.

According to its frequency, this clonotype is medium-sized. This chain joins TRBV7-2 and TRBJ2-3; TCRdb reports TRBD2, a call that lacks DNA to check it against. Germline loops: CDR1 SGHTA, CDR2 FQGNSA. The CDR3 loop spans 15 amino acids. The CDR3 region is CASSLASGRSDTQYF.

Considering frequency, this clonotype is medium-sized. V and J are TRBV18 and TRBJ2-7; checking the TCRdb D call of TRBD1 is not possible without DNA. Looked up from germline, CDR1 is KGHSH and CDR2 is LQKENI. The CDR3 totals 15 residues. The chain's CDR3 is CASSPLPRRPYEQYF.

This sequence joins TRBV5-6 and TRBJ1-1. This CDR3 has 14 residues. Germline loops: CDR1 SGHDT, CDR2 YYEEEE. CDR3 sequence reads: CASSPWPTNTEAFF.

Frequency places this clonotype as medium-sized (0.01 to 0.1%). This rearrangement joins TRBV28 to TRBJ2-1; with no DNA, the TCRdb D assignment of TRBD2 cannot be verified. The germline V gene has CDR1 MDHEN and CDR2 SYDVKM. The CDR3 contains 18 residues. This CDR3 reads CASSLVSSGSGIYNEQFF.

The rearrangement uses TRBV6-2 or TRBV6-3 and TRBJ2-5; the D gene TCRdb calls, TRBD1, cannot be checked with no DNA. Germline values: CDR1 MNHEY, CDR2 SVGEGT. This CDR3 spans 15 amino acids. CDR3 in amino acids: CASSSAPDWPETQYF.

The V and J genes are TRBV15 and TRBJ1-1; the D call of TRBD1 rests on TCRdb alone, since no DNA is present to check it. The length of the CDR3 is 18 residues. The germline V gene encodes CDR1 LNHNV and CDR2 YYDKDF (reference sequence). CDR3 sequence: CATSRPPGQGIENTEAFF.

The chain uses TRBV5-5 and TRBJ2-1; TCRdb proposes TRBD2, but this gene call is untestable without DNA. The CDR3 contains 15 residues. Germline CDR1 is SGHKS and CDR2 is YYEKEE (reference sequence). The CDR3 sequence is CASSLGLVSYNEQFF.

Considering frequency, this clonotype is medium-sized. The genes are TRBV29-1 and TRBJ1-2; TCRdb calls TRBD1, which cannot be checked without DNA. Per the germline V gene, CDR1 is SQVTM and CDR2 is ANQGSEA. The CDR3 has 14 residues. The CDR3 reads CSVELAGGDYGYTF.

The rearrangement links TRBV7-8 to TRBJ1-1. The germline V gene encodes CDR1 SGHVS and CDR2 FQNEAQ. CDR3 length: 13 residues. The CDR3: CASSLGGLTEAFF.

In terms of frequency, this clonotype is medium-sized. The chain uses TRBV7-9 and TRBJ2-1; absent DNA, TCRdb's TRBD1 call cannot be checked. The germline V gene encodes CDR1 SEHNR and CDR2 FQNEAQ (reference sequence). This CDR3 is built from 15 residues. Here the CDR3 reads CASSEGEGSYNEQFF.

Its frequency marks this clonotype as medium-sized. This chain joins TRBV5-4 and TRBJ1-2; TCRdb proposes TRBD1, but this gene call is untestable without DNA. The germline CDR1 and CDR2 sequences are SGHNT and YYREEE (reference sequence). The length of the CDR3 is 16 residues. CDR3: CASSLGLTTGDDGYTF. The full variable domain, completed using reference TRBV5-4 and TRBJ1-2, is ETGVTQSPTHLIKTRGQQVTLRCSSQSGHNTVSWYQQALGQGPQFIFQYYREEENGRGNFPPRFSGLQFPNYSSELNVNALELDDSALYLCASSLGLTTGDDGYTFGSGTRLTVV.

This clonotype ranks as medium-sized in terms of frequency. The chain employs TRBV7-9 and TRBJ1-4. Germline lookup yields CDR1 SEHNR and CDR2 FQNEAQ (reference sequence). The CDR3 sequence is 15 residues long. CDR3 protein: CASSLRFRANEKLFF.

Measured by frequency, this clonotype is medium-sized (0.01 to 0.1%). The chain combines TRBV29-1 with TRBJ2-7; TCRdb calls TRBD1, which cannot be checked without DNA. Germline V CDR1 and CDR2: SQVTM, ANQGSEA. The CDR3 spans 14 residues. The CDR3 sequence: CSVGRTDASYEQYF.

The J gene is TRBJ2-1, the V gene TRBV29-1; TCRdb outputs TRBD2, but without DNA this stays unchecked. Germline CDR1 is SQVTM and CDR2 is ANQGSEA. The CDR3 is 15 residues long. The CDR3 protein is CSVVATSGSYNEQFF.

This clonotype is deemed medium-sized (0.01 to 0.1%) by its frequency. V and J are TRBV5-5 and TRBJ2-2; TCRdb indicates TRBD1, and absent DNA this call remains unverified. Looked up from germline, CDR1 is SGHKS and CDR2 is YYEKEE (reference sequence). CDR3 size: 15 residues. The CDR3 is CASSFRQENTGELFF.

The chain combines TRBV7-3 with TRBJ1-1; TCRdb's D call, TRBD1, is unchecked because there is no DNA. This CDR3 is 13 amino acids long. Germline values: CDR1 SGHTA, CDR2 FQGTGA. The CDR3 spells CASSPWQGAEAFF. The whole variable domain, remainder taken from reference TRBV7-3 and TRBJ1-1, is GAGVSQTPSNKVTEKGKYVELRCDPISGHTALYWYRQSLGQGPEFLIYFQGTGAADDSGLPNDRFFAVRPEGSVSTLKIQRTERGDSAVYLCASSPWQGAEAFFGQGTRLTVV.

This clonotype is identified as medium-sized (0.01 to 0.1%) from frequency. The CDR3: CATSRDQASYNEQFF. The gene calls are TRBV15 and TRBJ2-1. Germline V gives CDR1 LNHNV, CDR2 YYDKDF (reference sequence). The CDR3 is made up of 15 amino acids.